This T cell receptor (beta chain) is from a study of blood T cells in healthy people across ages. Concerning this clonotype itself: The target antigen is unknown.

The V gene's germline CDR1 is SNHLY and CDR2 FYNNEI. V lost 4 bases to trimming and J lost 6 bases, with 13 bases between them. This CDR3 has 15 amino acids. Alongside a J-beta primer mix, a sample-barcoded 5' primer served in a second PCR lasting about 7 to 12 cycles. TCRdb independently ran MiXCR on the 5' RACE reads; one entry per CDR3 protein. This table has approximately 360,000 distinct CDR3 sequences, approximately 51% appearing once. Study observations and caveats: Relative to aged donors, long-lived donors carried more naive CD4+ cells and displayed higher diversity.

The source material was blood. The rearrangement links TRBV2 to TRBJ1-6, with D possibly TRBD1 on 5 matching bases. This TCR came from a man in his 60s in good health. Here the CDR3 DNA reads TGTGCCAGCAGTGCGCTGACAGCGTCTAATTCACCCCTCCACTTT. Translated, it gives CASSALTASNSPLHF.